These 3 T cell receptor beta chains originate from one sample sequenced in a study of T cell responses to AZD1222 COVID-19 vaccine (dated by TCRdb to about 2021). This sample's time point label indicates: baseline before first vaccination. The library was made by the immunoSEQ multiplex PCR assay. TCRdb's version of the immuneACCESS table is confined to in-frame rearrangements and falls short of the full clone set. An unresolved V gene accounts for under half of the shortfall where checked; the remainder is of unknown origin. Within this sample are more than 95,000 clones, with about 90% of them counted one time only. In total, the top ten clones hold 7.5% of the sample. This specimen consisted of peripheral blood, obtained on day 0 of AZD1222 vaccination. These receptors were obtained from an adult in good health.

V usage is TRBV6-5 and J usage is TRBJ2-7, with D possibly being TRBD1 (5 bases). The CDR3 is 15 residues long. The ends were cut back, 7 bases at V and 1 base at J, with 17 bases in the middle. CDR1 is MNHEY and CDR2 is SVGAGI in the germline V gene. The CDR3 DNA follows: TGTGCCAGCACAGGGTTCTCAGGCTTATCCTACGAGCAGTACTTC. This sequence encodes CASTGFSGLSYEQYF.

This clone came up a few times. This CDR3 is CASSEEVGGEDTQYF. The CDR3 nucleotides read TGTGCCAGCAGTGAAGAGGTGGGCGGTGAGGATACGCAGTATTTT. The chain joins TRBV6-1 to TRBJ2-3, with D unresolved. CDR1 and CDR2 from the germline V gene are MNHNS and SASEGT. Trimming cost V 1 base and J 6 bases, with 14 bases left between them. This CDR3 spans 15 amino acids.

V is TRBV5-1 and J is TRBJ2-2, with TRBD1 as a possible D gene (6 bases). The CDR3 extends over 15 amino acids. Looked up from germline, CDR1 is SGHRS and CDR2 is YFSETQ. The V gene lost 2 bases and the J gene lost 1 base, with 9 bases spanning the gap. CDR3 sequence: CASSLGTMNTGELFF. CDR3 sequence (DNA): TGCGCCAGCAGCTTAGGGACAATGAACACCGGGGAGCTGTTTTTT.